This entry lists 12 T cell receptor beta chains sequenced from one sample in a study of T-cell memory formation after mild COVID-19. TCRdb passed the 5' RACE reads through MiXCR, listing each CDR3 protein once. Among tens of thousands of distinct CDR3 sequences listed, around 14% were seen once. Sequencing input: PBMCs or a T cell subset sorted from them (not recorded which). The receptors were sampled from an adult woman who had mild COVID-19 (a few samples of this study predate the infection). Cell type and time point are not known.

The J gene is TRBJ1-1, the V gene TRBV7-9; D remains unclear. CDR1 SEHNR and CDR2 FQNEAQ come from the germline V gene (reference sequence). CDR3 size: 15 residues. V dropped 5 bases and J dropped 1 base, with 14 bases sitting between them. CDR3 bases: TGTGCCAGCAGCCGAATAATACAAGAGAACACTGAAGCTTTCTTT. Protein product: CASSRIIQENTEAFF. The whole variable domain, filled in from reference TRBV7-9 and TRBJ1-1, reads DTGVSQNPRHKITKRGQNVTFRCDPISEHNRLYWYRQTLGQGPEFLTYFQNEAQLEKSRLLSDRFSAERPKGSFSTLEIQRTEQGDSAMYLCASSRIIQENTEAFFGQGTRLTVV.

This clonotype showed up just a few times. The chain employs TRBV4-1 and TRBJ2-5; unclear D gene. CDR1 and CDR2 (germline): MGHRA, YSYEKL. V was pared by 1 base and J by 5 bases, with 17 bases between. The CDR3 contains 16 residues. The CDR3 sequence: CASSQGDGRPEETQYF. The CDR3 nucleotides read TGCGCCAGCAGCCAAGGGGATGGACGACCTGAGGAGACCCAGTACTTC.

The chain links TRBV7-9 to TRBJ2-5; 9 nucleotides align to TRBD1. CDR3 length: 14 amino acids. J gave up 5 bases and V 4 bases, and 5 bases lay outside the gene matches. Germline CDR1 is SEHNR and CDR2 is FQNEAQ (reference sequence). The CDR3 DNA sequence: TGTGCCAGCAGCTGGCGGGACAGGGCTGAGACCCAGTACTTC. Its translation: CASSWRDRAETQYF.

The rearrangement joins TRBV20-1 to TRBJ2-2, with TRBD1 matching 7 bases. Germline CDR1 reads DFQATT; CDR2 reads SNEGSKA (reference sequence). Unmatched junction bases numbered 7, after V lost 0 bases and J lost 3 bases. This CDR3 has 16 amino acids. The CDR3 is CSARDPRQGDTGELFF. In nucleotides, the CDR3 is TGCAGTGCTAGAGATCCGCGGCAGGGGGACACCGGGGAGCTGTTTTTT.

The rearrangement joins TRBV27 to TRBJ2-3; the D is unclear. The CDR3 totals 14 residues. Germline V CDR1 and CDR2: MNHEY, SMNVEV (reference sequence). V dropped 4 bases and J dropped 5 bases, with 13 bases sitting between them. DNA for the CDR3: TGTGCCAGCAGTTCTCCGATACAAAGAGATACGCAGTATTTT. Protein sequence: CASSSPIQRDTQYF.

This clonotype showed up just once. This chain connects TRBV4-2 to TRBJ2-5; 8 bases are a match to TRBD2. V gave up 0 bases and J gave up 7 bases; unmatched junction bases: 13. This CDR3 spans 17 amino acids. Germline V gives CDR1 LGHNA, CDR2 YNFKEQ. CDR3 in DNA: TGTGCCAGCAGCCAAGATCTTCTGAGCGGGGGACTCAGGACCCAGTACTTC. It encodes CASSQDLLSGGLRTQYF.

The chain is built from TRBV20-1 and TRBJ2-1; 14 bases agree with TRBD2. Germline-derived CDR1 and CDR2 are DFQATT and SNEGSKA (reference sequence). The CDR3 is 16 amino acids. With 3 bases clipped from V and 1 base from J, the junction kept 2 bases outside the gene matches. The CDR3 is CSARGLAGASYNEQFF. CDR3 nucleotides: TGCAGTGCTAGGGGACTAGCGGGAGCATCCTACAATGAGCAGTTCTTC.

The rearrangement links TRBV20-1 to TRBJ2-2, with D unclear. Deletions cut 2 bases from V and 0 bases from J, with 4 bases between. The CDR3 extends over 13 amino acids. CDR1 is DFQATT and CDR2 is SNEGSKA in the germline V gene (reference sequence). For the CDR3, the DNA is TGCAGTGCTAGATACGCGAACACCGGGGAGCTGTTTTTT. It codes for CSARYANTGELFF.

This chain connects TRBV9 to TRBJ1-1, with TRBD1 matching 7 bases. The CDR3 is 13 amino acids. Germline V gives CDR1 SGDLS, CDR2 YYNGEE. V lost 3 bases, J lost 10 bases, and 9 bases stayed unmatched. This chain's CDR3 is CASSAGTAARAFF. The CDR3 coding sequence is TGTGCCAGCAGCGCCGGGACAGCCGCCCGAGCTTTCTTT.

This chain joins TRBV7-6 and TRBJ2-2, with 7 positions matching TRBD1. The CDR3 sequence is 15 residues long. CDR1 SGHVS and CDR2 FNYEAQ come from the germline V gene. Trimming removed 5 bases from V and 6 bases from J; junction bases left unmatched: 9. The chain's CDR3 is CASSHRGKWAGELFF. The CDR3 nucleotides are TGTGCCAGCAGCCACAGGGGAAAGTGGGCCGGGGAGCTGTTTTTT. The full variable domain, with the rest looked up from reference TRBV7-6 and TRBJ2-2, is GAGVSQSPRYKVTKRGQDVALRCDPISGHVSLYWYRQALGQGPEFLTYFNYEAQQDKSGLPNDRFSAERPEGSISTLTIQRTEQRDSAMYRCASSHRGKWAGELFFGEGSRLTVL.

This clonotype was counted a few times. CDR3 sequence (DNA): TGTGCCAGCGGCGAACCAAAAGCGGGGGCGATAAGTTCTAGCGAGCAGTACTTC. Its protein product is CASGEPKAGAISSSEQYF. The rearrangement uses TRBV7-9 and TRBJ2-7; TRBD2 aligns across 8 bases. V lost 8 bases and J lost 6; bases outside the gene matches: 24. This CDR3 has 18 residues. Germline-derived CDR1 and CDR2 are SEHNR and FQNEAQ (reference sequence).

Within the sample, this clonotype is medium-sized. The rearrangement joins TRBV5-6 to TRBJ2-1, with no clear D. V was pared by 3 bases and J by 3 bases, with 10 bases between. The length of the CDR3 is 14 residues. Germline V gene lookup returns CDR1 SGHDT and CDR2 YYEEEE. CDR3 sequence reads: CASSSDGSYNEQFF. The CDR3, as DNA: TGTGCCAGCAGCTCCGACGGTAGCTACAATGAGCAGTTCTTC. Based on the CDR3 plus reference TRBV5-6 and TRBJ2-1, the full variable domain is DAGVTQSPTHLIKTRGQQVTLRCSPKSGHDTVSWYQQALGQGPQFIFQYYEEEERQRGNFPDRFSGHQFPNYSSELNVNALLLGDSALYLCASSSDGSYNEQFFGPGTRLTVL.